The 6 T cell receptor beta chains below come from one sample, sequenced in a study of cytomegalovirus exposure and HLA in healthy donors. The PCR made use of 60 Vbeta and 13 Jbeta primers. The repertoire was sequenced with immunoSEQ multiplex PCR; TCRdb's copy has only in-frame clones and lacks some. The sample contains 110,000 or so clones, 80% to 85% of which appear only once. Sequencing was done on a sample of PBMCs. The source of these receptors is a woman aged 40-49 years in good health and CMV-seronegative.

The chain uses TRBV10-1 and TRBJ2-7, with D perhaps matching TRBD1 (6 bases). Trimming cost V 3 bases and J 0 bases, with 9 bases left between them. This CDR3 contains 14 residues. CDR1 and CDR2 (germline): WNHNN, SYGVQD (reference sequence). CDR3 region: CASSDEQGSYEQYF. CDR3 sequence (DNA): TGCGCCAGCAGTGATGAACAGGGCTCCTACGAGCAGTACTTC.

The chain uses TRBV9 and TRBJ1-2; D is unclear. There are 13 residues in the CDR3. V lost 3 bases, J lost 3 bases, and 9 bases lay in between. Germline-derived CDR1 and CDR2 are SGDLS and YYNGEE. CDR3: CASSGLMDYGYTF. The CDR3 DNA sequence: TGTGCCAGCAGCGGACTCATGGACTATGGCTACACCTTC.

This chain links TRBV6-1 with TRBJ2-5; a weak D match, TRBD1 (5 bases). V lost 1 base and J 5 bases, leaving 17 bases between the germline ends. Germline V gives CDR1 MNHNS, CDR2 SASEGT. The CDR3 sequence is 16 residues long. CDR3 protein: CASSEDLKGSAETQYF. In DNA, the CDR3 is TGTGCCAGCAGTGAAGATCTTAAGGGGTCGGCGGAGACCCAGTACTTC.

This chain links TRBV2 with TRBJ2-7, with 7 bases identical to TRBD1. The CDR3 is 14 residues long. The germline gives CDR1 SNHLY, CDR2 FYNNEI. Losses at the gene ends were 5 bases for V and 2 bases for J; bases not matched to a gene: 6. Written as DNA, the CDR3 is TGTGCCAGCAGTCCACAGGGGCGACCCTACGAGCAGTACTTC. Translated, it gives CASSPQGRPYEQYF.

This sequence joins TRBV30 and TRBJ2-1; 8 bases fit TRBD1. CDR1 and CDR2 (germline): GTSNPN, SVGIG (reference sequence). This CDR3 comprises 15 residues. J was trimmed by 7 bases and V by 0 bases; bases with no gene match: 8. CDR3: CAWSVQGQVLNEQFF. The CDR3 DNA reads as TGTGCCTGGAGTGTACAGGGACAGGTGTTGAATGAGCAGTTCTTC.

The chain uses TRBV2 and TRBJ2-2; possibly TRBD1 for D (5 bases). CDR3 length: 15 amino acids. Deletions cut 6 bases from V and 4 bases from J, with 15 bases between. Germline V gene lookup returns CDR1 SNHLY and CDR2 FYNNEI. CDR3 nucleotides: TGTGCCAGCAGGGAGTCCGACAGACCCACCGGGGAGCTGTTTTTT. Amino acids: CASRESDRPTGELFF.